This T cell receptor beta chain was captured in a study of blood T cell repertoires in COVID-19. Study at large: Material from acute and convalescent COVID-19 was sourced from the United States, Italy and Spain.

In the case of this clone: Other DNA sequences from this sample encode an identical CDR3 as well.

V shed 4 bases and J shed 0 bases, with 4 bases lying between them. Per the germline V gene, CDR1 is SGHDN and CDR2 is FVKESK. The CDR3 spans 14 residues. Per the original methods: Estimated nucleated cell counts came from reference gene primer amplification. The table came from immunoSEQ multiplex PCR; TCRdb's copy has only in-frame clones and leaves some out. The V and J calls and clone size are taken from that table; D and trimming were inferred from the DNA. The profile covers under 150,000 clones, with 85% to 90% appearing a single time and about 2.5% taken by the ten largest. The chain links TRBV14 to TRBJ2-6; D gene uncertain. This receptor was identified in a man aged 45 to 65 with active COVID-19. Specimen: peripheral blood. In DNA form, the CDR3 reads TGTGCCAGCAGCCCATTCTCTGGGGCCAACGTCCTGACTTTC. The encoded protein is CASSPFSGANVLTF.